This T cell receptor beta chain was sequenced in a study of early T cells in non-severe SARS-CoV-2 infection. Study-wide context: Sequencing used unsorted whole-blood bulk RNA, so chains lack pairing.

This clonotype was picked up many times. This CDR3 is built from 14 residues. Per the germline V gene, CDR1 is MNHEY and CDR2 is SVGEGT. With V trimmed by 6 bases and J by 9 bases, 10 bases remained unmatched. Researchers attached unique molecular identifiers to individual cDNA molecules. TCRdb reanalysed the 5' RACE reads using MiXCR and keeps one entry per CDR3 protein. The sample has about 36,000 distinct CDR3 sequences; over 3.5% are singletons. This clonotype was obtained from an adult who was a healthcare worker with PCR-confirmed SARS-CoV-2 infection or an uninfected control (not recorded which). Sequenced sample: whole blood. The chain carries TRBV6-2 or TRBV6-3 and TRBJ2-1; 8 nucleotides line up with TRBD2. The DNA for the CDR3 is TGTGCCAGCAGCAGACTAGCGTCCCGGGGTGAGCAGTTCTTC. Translated, it gives CASSRLASRGEQFF.